This T cell receptor beta chain was captured in a study of shared clonotypes between healthy human individuals. As to this clone: Its cognate antigen is unknown.

Only Caucasian adults living in Nashville, Tennessee made up the donor group. Researchers partitioned CD4+ cells into CD45RA+ naive and CD45RA-negative memory subsets. Findings and caveats of the study: The study drew on few donors, limiting represented genetic and exposure-history diversity.

Generated by immunoSEQ multiplex PCR, the TCRdb table keeps only in-frame clones and is missing some. The sample carries 2.5 million or so clones, 90% to 95% recorded once. The CDR3 runs 15 residues. Between the trimmed V and J ends, which lost 0 bases and 4 bases, there was a span of 11 bases. Germline CDR1 reads SGHTA; CDR2 reads FQGTGA. Sequencing used naive CD4+ T cells sorted from blood. Subset in this sample: CD45RA+ positively selected. The clonotype comes from a man between 18 and 29 years old in good health. This chain connects TRBV7-3 to TRBJ2-3; D perhaps matches TRBD2 (6 bases). The CDR3 protein is CASSLTAAGPDTQYF. For the CDR3, the DNA is TGTGCCAGCAGCTTAACAGCAGCGGGCCCAGATACGCAGTATTTT.